This T cell receptor (beta chain) was captured by sequencing in a study of early T cells in non-severe SARS-CoV-2 infection. Background on the study: Unsorted whole-blood RNA was sequenced in bulk, leaving chains unpaired.

There are 14 residues in the CDR3. The V and J ends lost 5 bases and 5 bases respectively, with 15 bases between them. The germline V gene encodes CDR1 SEHNR and CDR2 FQNEAQ (reference sequence). This clonotype was recorded many times. The antigen is unknown. Individual cDNA molecules were tagged with unique molecular identifiers. TCRdb redid the calling of the 5' RACE reads with MiXCR, one entry per CDR3 protein. This table has 90,000 to 120,000 distinct CDR3 sequences, roughly 11% appearing once. Study-level points and caveats: VDJdb-based annotation leaned toward anti-spike CD8 responses and missed private and CD4 specificities.

The material sequenced was whole blood. V gene TRBV7-9 combines with J gene TRBJ1-2; unclear D gene. This TCR was sampled from an adult who was a healthcare worker with PCR-confirmed SARS-CoV-2 infection or an uninfected control (not recorded which). The CDR3 region is CASSRREERYGYTF. CDR3 sequence (DNA): TGTGCCAGCAGCCGCCGGGAAGAACGATATGGCTACACCTTC.